This T cell receptor (beta chain) was obtained from a study of tumor and adjacent non-tumor tissue in lung cancer. Overall study context: Patients comprised about a dozen adenocarcinoma, a couple of squamous cell carcinoma and 1 small cell lung cancer. Stage I to III disease affected over nine men and 5 women aged roughly 31 to 76. On average, productive TCRbeta reads reached about 4.17 million per sample. Overall study results and limits: In normal lung, the top 100 clones were significantly more dominant than in tumor.

In the case of this clonotype: Antigen: not known. Sequence at one end of the junction differs from germline and may be a read error.

CDR1 is MGHRA, CDR2 YSYEKL, per germline. The CDR3 totals 19 residues. The library came from three nested PCR rounds adapted from ARM-PCR protocols. TCRdb recomputed calls from the multiplex PCR reads with MiXCR, one row per CDR3 protein. The sample comprises 89,000 or so distinct CDR3 sequences, around 59% of which are singletons, and 15% rests with the top ten. The template was RNA from unsorted bulk tissue. Sequenced input: lung tumor tissue. The rearrangement uses TRBV4-1 and TRBJ2-2, with TRBD2 matching 7 bases. This TCR was sampled from a man between 65 and 80 years old with non-small cell lung cancer. The CDR3 region has the DNA TGTGCCAGCAGCCAACAGACTAGCTGGAGTGGAACGAACACCGGGGAGCTGTTTTTT. Encoded protein: CASSQQTSWSGTNTGELFF.